A selection of T cell receptor beta chains follows, all from one sample in a study of OX40 agonist ivuxolimab in advanced cancers. Data came from immunoSEQ multiplex PCR; TCRdb stores just in-frame clones and leaves some out. The sample contains some 150,000 clones, roughly nine tenths of which appear only once. The input for sequencing was CD4+ or CD8+ T cells sorted from blood, taken in a trial of the OX40 agonist ivuxolimab. The receptor source for this set is an adult with an advanced solid tumor such as melanoma, head and neck, liver or kidney cancer. Both conserved end residues are part of each CDR3. Each record gives: clone size, D gene, V gene, J gene, CDR3 protein, CDR3 DNA. The D gene is left open where the match is weak. Some rows mark clone size as missing; the rest say once, few, many or name a class of expanded clone.

clone_size: -
d_call: -
v_call: TRBV6-5
j_call: TRBJ1-1
cdr3_aa: CASSYRSGEAFF
cdr3_nt: TGTGCCAGCAGTTACAGGAGTGGTGAAGCTTTCTTT

clone_size: once
d_call: TRBD2
v_call: TRBV11-3
j_call: TRBJ2-1
cdr3_aa: CASSERTSGDNEQFF
cdr3_nt: TGTGCCAGCAGCGAGCGGACTAGCGGGGACAATGAGCAGTTCTTC

clone_size: -
d_call: -
v_call: TRBV28
j_call: TRBJ1-1
cdr3_aa: CASSLWDMRTEAFF
cdr3_nt: TGTGCCAGCAGTTTATGGGACATGAGGACTGAAGCTTTCTTT

clone_size: few
d_call: TRBD2
v_call: TRBV25-1
j_call: TRBJ2-7
cdr3_aa: CASSAGTRRNEQYF
cdr3_nt: TGTGCCAGCAGTGCCGGGACTAGAAGGAACGAGCAGTACTTC

clone_size: -
d_call: -
v_call: TRBV19
j_call: TRBJ1-2
cdr3_aa: CASSMSARGYTF
cdr3_nt: TGTGCCAGTAGTATGTCTGCACGGGGCTACACCTTC

clone_size: -
d_call: TRBD2
v_call: TRBV7-3
j_call: TRBJ2-1
cdr3_aa: CASSQSDLAGQFF
cdr3_nt: TGTGCCAGCAGCCAAAGCGATCTAGCGGGGCAGTTCTTC

clone_size: -
d_call: TRBD1
v_call: TRBV11-3
j_call: TRBJ2-7
cdr3_aa: CASSLDGQGAGEQYF
cdr3_nt: TGTGCCAGCAGCTTAGATGGACAGGGGGCCGGCGAGCAGTACTTC

clone_size: -
d_call: -
v_call: TRBV18
j_call: TRBJ1-1
cdr3_aa: CASSPGQNTEAFF
cdr3_nt: TGTGCCAGCTCACCAGGGCAGAACACTGAAGCTTTCTTT

clone_size: -
d_call: -
v_call: TRBV7-2
j_call: TRBJ2-7
cdr3_aa: CASSLEARAYEQYF
cdr3_nt: TGTGCCAGCAGCTTAGAAGCCCGGGCCTACGAGCAGTACTTC

clone_size: -
d_call: -
v_call: TRBV20-1
j_call: TRBJ2-1
cdr3_aa: CSARDRNEQFF
cdr3_nt: TGCAGTGCTAGAGATCGGAATGAGCAGTTCTTC

clone_size: -
d_call: TRBD1
v_call: TRBV2
j_call: TRBJ1-1
cdr3_aa: CASSPGGNGVGTEAFF
cdr3_nt: TGTGCCAGCAGTCCAGGGGGCAACGGGGTAGGGACTGAAGCTTTCTTT

clone_size: -
d_call: -
v_call: TRBV6-5
j_call: TRBJ2-1
cdr3_aa: CASSYSTGVAYEQFF
cdr3_nt: TGTGCCAGCAGTTACTCGACGGGAGTAGCGTATGAGCAGTTCTTC

clone_size: once
d_call: -
v_call: TRBV6-4
j_call: TRBJ2-5
cdr3_aa: CASSEEGAGTQYF
cdr3_nt: TGTGCCAGCAGTGAGGAGGGGGCCGGGACCCAGTACTTC

clone_size: -
d_call: -
v_call: TRBV2
j_call: TRBJ2-7
cdr3_aa: CASNEPFAYEQYF
cdr3_nt: TGTGCCAGCAATGAGCCCTTTGCCTACGAGCAGTACTTC

clone_size: -
d_call: -
v_call: TRBV28
j_call: TRBJ1-4
cdr3_aa: CASSSRGGGPNEKLFF
cdr3_nt: TGTGCCAGCAGCTCCAGGGGCGGGGGGCCTAATGAAAAACTGTTTTTT

clone_size: -
d_call: -
v_call: TRBV20-1
j_call: TRBJ2-7
cdr3_aa: CSVRRNYEQYF
cdr3_nt: TGCAGTGTTAGGAGGAACTACGAGCAGTACTTC

clone_size: -
d_call: TRBD1
v_call: TRBV19
j_call: TRBJ1-1
cdr3_aa: CASSIGRGLQNTEAFF
cdr3_nt: TGTGCCAGTAGTATTGGGAGGGGGCTTCAGAACACTGAAGCTTTCTTT

clone_size: -
d_call: -
v_call: TRBV5-1
j_call: TRBJ1-3
cdr3_aa: CASSHGGSRGGNTIYF
cdr3_nt: TGCGCCAGCAGCCATGGAGGCAGCCGCGGCGGAAACACCATATATTTT

clone_size: -
d_call: -
v_call: TRBV10-1
j_call: TRBJ1-6
cdr3_aa: CASSEADGPLHF
cdr3_nt: TGCGCCAGCAGTGAAGCGGACGGTCCCCTCCACTTT

clone_size: -
d_call: TRBD2
v_call: TRBV7-2
j_call: TRBJ2-1
cdr3_aa: CASSLSSSGTYNEQFF
cdr3_nt: TGTGCCAGCAGCTTATCTTCTAGCGGGACCTACAATGAGCAGTTCTTC

clone_size: -
d_call: -
v_call: TRBV27
j_call: TRBJ2-3
cdr3_aa: CASSLSAGRDTQYF
cdr3_nt: TGTGCCAGCAGTTTATCCGCAGGCCGCGATACGCAGTATTTT

clone_size: -
d_call: -
v_call: TRBV6-1
j_call: TRBJ1-1
cdr3_aa: CASTRGGSIGTEAFF
cdr3_nt: TGTGCCAGCACCCGCGGGGGATCGATCGGCACTGAAGCTTTCTTT

clone_size: -
d_call: TRBD1
v_call: TRBV29-1
j_call: TRBJ2-5
cdr3_aa: CSVSRGQGGQETQYF
cdr3_nt: TGCAGCGTTTCCCGCGGACAGGGTGGCCAAGAGACCCAGTACTTC

clone_size: -
d_call: TRBD2
v_call: TRBV29-1
j_call: TRBJ2-7
cdr3_aa: CSVGTSGSVIYEQYF
cdr3_nt: TGCAGCGTAGGGACTAGCGGGAGTGTTATTTACGAGCAGTACTTC

clone_size: -
d_call: -
v_call: TRBV2
j_call: TRBJ2-7
cdr3_aa: CASKEGQLSSYEQYF
cdr3_nt: TGTGCCAGCAAAGAAGGACAGCTCTCCTCCTACGAGCAGTACTTC

clone_size: -
d_call: -
v_call: TRBV6-5
j_call: TRBJ1-6
cdr3_aa: CASSSQRGSPLHF
cdr3_nt: TGTGCCAGCAGCAGTCAAAGGGGGTCACCCCTCCACTTT

clone_size: -
d_call: TRBD1
v_call: TRBV7-9
j_call: TRBJ2-7
cdr3_aa: CASSLETGGLEEQYF
cdr3_nt: TGTGCCAGCAGCTTAGAAACAGGGGGTCTGGAGGAGCAGTACTTC

clone_size: -
d_call: TRBD2
v_call: TRBV15
j_call: TRBJ2-5
cdr3_aa: CATSRDRPGRETQYF
cdr3_nt: TGTGCCACCAGCAGAGATCGCCCCGGGAGGGAGACCCAGTACTTC

clone_size: -
d_call: -
v_call: TRBV4-1
j_call: TRBJ1-1
cdr3_aa: CASSRGRQTRGMNTEAFF
cdr3_nt: TGCGCCAGCAGTCGAGGGCGACAGACTCGGGGAATGAACACTGAAGCTTTCTTT

clone_size: -
d_call: -
v_call: TRBV27
j_call: TRBJ2-3
cdr3_aa: CASKPTGSTDTQYF
cdr3_nt: TGTGCCAGCAAGCCCACAGGGTCCACAGATACGCAGTATTTT

clone_size: -
d_call: -
v_call: TRBV5-6
j_call: TRBJ2-5
cdr3_aa: CASKEGTNQETQYF
cdr3_nt: TGTGCCAGCAAGGAGGGGACAAACCAAGAGACCCAGTACTTC

clone_size: -
d_call: -
v_call: TRBV18
j_call: TRBJ1-1
cdr3_aa: CASSQRWGRDMNTEAFF
cdr3_nt: TGTGCCAGCTCACAGCGTTGGGGCCGCGACATGAACACTGAAGCTTTCTTT

clone_size: -
d_call: -
v_call: TRBV27
j_call: TRBJ1-2
cdr3_aa: CASSWAGDYGYTF
cdr3_nt: TGTGCCAGCAGTTGGGCAGGTGACTATGGCTACACCTTC

clone_size: -
d_call: -
v_call: TRBV28
j_call: TRBJ1-1
cdr3_aa: CASSLPRGMNTEAFF
cdr3_nt: TGTGCCAGCAGTCTACCTAGGGGGATGAACACTGAAGCTTTCTTT

clone_size: -
d_call: -
v_call: TRBV4-1
j_call: TRBJ2-3
cdr3_aa: CASSQSWTDTQYF
cdr3_nt: TGCGCCAGCAGCCAGAGCTGGACAGATACGCAGTATTTT

clone_size: once
d_call: TRBD1
v_call: TRBV7-8
j_call: TRBJ1-3
cdr3_aa: CASSRVGTAGNTIYF
cdr3_nt: TGTGCCAGCAGTCGAGTAGGGACAGCTGGAAACACCATATATTTT

clone_size: -
d_call: -
v_call: TRBV10-3
j_call: TRBJ1-4
cdr3_aa: CAISESLGSPNEKLFF
cdr3_nt: TGTGCCATCAGTGAGTCGCTAGGGTCGCCTAATGAAAAACTGTTTTTT

clone_size: -
d_call: -
v_call: TRBV28
j_call: TRBJ1-1
cdr3_aa: CASSLRRVPGPATEAFF
cdr3_nt: TGTGCCAGCAGTTTGAGAAGAGTACCAGGACCGGCCACTGAAGCTTTCTTT

clone_size: -
d_call: TRBD2
v_call: TRBV5-1
j_call: TRBJ2-1
cdr3_aa: CASTLAGSNEQFF
cdr3_nt: TGCGCCAGCACCTTAGCGGGGAGCAATGAGCAGTTCTTC

clone_size: -
d_call: -
v_call: TRBV28
j_call: TRBJ1-4
cdr3_aa: CASSLPGPANEKLFF
cdr3_nt: TGTGCCAGCAGTCTTCCCGGGCCCGCTAATGAAAAACTGTTTTTT

clone_size: -
d_call: TRBD1
v_call: TRBV2
j_call: TRBJ1-5
cdr3_aa: CASNRGQGQPQHF
cdr3_nt: TGTGCCAGCAACAGGGGGCAAGGGCAGCCCCAGCATTTT

clone_size: -
d_call: TRBD1
v_call: TRBV6-8
j_call: TRBJ2-7
cdr3_aa: CASSYPPDRVVEQYF
cdr3_nt: TGTGCCAGCAGTTACCCCCCGGACAGGGTGGTCGAGCAGTACTTC

clone_size: -
d_call: TRBD2
v_call: TRBV5-4
j_call: TRBJ2-7
cdr3_aa: CASSLAGLAGITYEQYF
cdr3_nt: TGTGCCAGCAGCTTGGCAGGACTAGCGGGGATAACCTACGAGCAGTACTTC

clone_size: -
d_call: TRBD2
v_call: TRBV7-8
j_call: TRBJ2-1
cdr3_aa: CASSSVAGGNNEQFF
cdr3_nt: TGTGCCAGCAGCTCCGTAGCGGGAGGGAACAATGAGCAGTTCTTC

clone_size: once
d_call: -
v_call: TRBV6-6
j_call: TRBJ1-3
cdr3_aa: CASSERGSGNTIYF
cdr3_nt: TGTGCCAGCAGCGAACGGGGTTCTGGAAACACCATATATTTT

clone_size: -
d_call: -
v_call: TRBV6-5
j_call: TRBJ2-1
cdr3_aa: CASSSAPYNEQFF
cdr3_nt: TGTGCCAGCAGCTCAGCCCCCTACAATGAGCAGTTCTTC

clone_size: -
d_call: TRBD2
v_call: TRBV13
j_call: TRBJ2-1
cdr3_aa: CASSPRLASGVYNEQFF
cdr3_nt: TGTGCCAGCAGCCCCCGTTTAGCTAGCGGAGTCTACAATGAGCAGTTCTTC

clone_size: -
d_call: -
v_call: TRBV7-2
j_call: TRBJ2-1
cdr3_aa: CASSLDYNEQFF
cdr3_nt: TGTGCCAGCAGCTTAGACTACAATGAGCAGTTCTTC

clone_size: -
d_call: TRBD2
v_call: TRBV5-4
j_call: TRBJ2-7
cdr3_aa: CASSDSRASGSSYEQYF
cdr3_nt: TGTGCCAGCAGCGACTCGAGGGCTAGCGGGAGCTCCTACGAGCAGTACTTC

clone_size: -
d_call: -
v_call: TRBV10-3
j_call: TRBJ1-1
cdr3_aa: CAISGEWRGANTEAFF
cdr3_nt: TGTGCCATCAGTGGCGAATGGAGGGGGGCTAACACTGAAGCTTTCTTT

clone_size: -
d_call: TRBD1
v_call: TRBV25-1
j_call: TRBJ1-1
cdr3_aa: CASSRTGVNTEAFF
cdr3_nt: TGTGCCAGCTCCCGGACAGGAGTGAACACTGAAGCTTTCTTT